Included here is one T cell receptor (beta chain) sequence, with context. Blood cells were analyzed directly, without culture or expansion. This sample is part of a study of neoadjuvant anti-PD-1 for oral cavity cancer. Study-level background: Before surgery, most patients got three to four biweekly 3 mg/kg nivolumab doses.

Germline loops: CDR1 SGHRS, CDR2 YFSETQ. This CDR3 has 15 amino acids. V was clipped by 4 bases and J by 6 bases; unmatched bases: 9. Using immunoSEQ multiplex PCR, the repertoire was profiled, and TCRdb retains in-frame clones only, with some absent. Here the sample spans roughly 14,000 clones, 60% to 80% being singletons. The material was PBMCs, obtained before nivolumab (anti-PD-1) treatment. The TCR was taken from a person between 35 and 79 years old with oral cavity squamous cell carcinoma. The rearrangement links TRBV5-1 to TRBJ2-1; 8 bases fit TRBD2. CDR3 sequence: CASSLSGGPINEQFF. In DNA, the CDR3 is TGCGCCAGCAGCCTCTCGGGAGGGCCAATCAATGAGCAGTTCTTC.